This TCR beta chain came from a study of prognosis after radiotherapy for stage I lung cancer. Study-level findings and limits: There was a fall in unique TCR clone counts after stereotactic body radiation therapy, median about 10,000 versus 6,900.

The CDR3 spans 13 residues. Germline V gene sequence: CDR1 KGHSH, CDR2 LQKENI. The V end was cut by 10 bases, the J end by 7 bases, with 14 bases between. Starting from genomic DNA, TCR beta CDR3 was amplified through two-round multiplex PCR. Used in first-round PCR were primers specific to each TRBV and TRBJ gene. TCRdb re-analysed the multiplex PCR reads in MiXCR, keeping a single row per CDR3 protein. The sample lists about 18,000 distinct CDR3 sequences, 40% to 50% occurring once. This clonotype appeared many times. The antigen is not known. The sequencing here drew on PBMCs, taken before or after stereotactic body radiation therapy (not recorded which). V and J are TRBV18 and TRBJ1-6, with no clear D. The clonotype was recovered from a donor aged 50 or older with non-small cell lung cancer. The CDR3 region is CATSAGLNSPLHF. The CDR3 DNA reads as TGTGCCACGTCTGCGGGGTTGAATTCACCCCTCCACTTT.